This T cell receptor (beta chain) was captured by sequencing in a study of blood T cell repertoires in COVID-19. Overall study context: Samples came from the United States, Italy and Spain, spanning acute and convalescent COVID-19. PBMCs, B-cell-depleted T cells, or T cells provided the cDNA or gDNA that made up the material.

Germline CDR1 and CDR2: SGHNT and YYREEE (reference sequence). The junction had 8 bases not matched to a gene; V was cut back by 4 bases and J by 8 bases. The CDR3 length is 14 residues. In the original workflow: From reference gene primer amplification, estimates of nucleated cell counts were derived. The protocol was immunoSEQ multiplex PCR, while the TCRdb copy is restricted to in-frame clones and leaves out a portion. V, J and clone size are taken as reported in that table, and D and trimming were inferred from the DNA itself. The data contain about 86,000 clones, 87% of them singletons. This sequence originates from a human donor in a cohort sampled during active COVID-19. The sample comprised peripheral blood. The chain employs TRBV5-4 and TRBJ2-1, with TRBD1 identical over 8 bases. CDR3 sequence (DNA): TGTGCCAGCAGCCCCTGGACAGGGCACCATGAGCAGTTCTTC. Translating gives CASSPWTGHHEQFF.